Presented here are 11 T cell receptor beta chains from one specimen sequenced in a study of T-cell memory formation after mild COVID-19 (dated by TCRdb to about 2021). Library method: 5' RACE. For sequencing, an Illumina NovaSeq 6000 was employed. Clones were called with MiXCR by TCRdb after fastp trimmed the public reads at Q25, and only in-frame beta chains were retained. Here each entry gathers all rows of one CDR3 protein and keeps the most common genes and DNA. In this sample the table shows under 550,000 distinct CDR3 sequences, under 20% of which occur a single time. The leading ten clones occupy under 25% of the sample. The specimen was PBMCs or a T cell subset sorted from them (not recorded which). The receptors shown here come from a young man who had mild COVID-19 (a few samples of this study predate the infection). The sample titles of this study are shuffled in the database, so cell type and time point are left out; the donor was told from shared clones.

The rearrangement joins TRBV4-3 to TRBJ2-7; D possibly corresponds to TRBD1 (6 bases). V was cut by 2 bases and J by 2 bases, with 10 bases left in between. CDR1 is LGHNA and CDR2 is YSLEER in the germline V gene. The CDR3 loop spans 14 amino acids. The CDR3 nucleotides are TGCGCCAGCAGCCAAACCGGACAGACCTACGAGCAGTACTTC. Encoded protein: CASSQTGQTYEQYF.

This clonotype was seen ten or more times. CDR3 in amino acids: CASSQDRQGVYEQYF. The CDR3 DNA sequence: TGCGCCAGCAGCCAAGATAGACAGGGAGTTTACGAGCAGTACTTC. This chain uses TRBV4-3 with TRBJ2-7; the match to TRBD1 covers 7 bases. V was pared by 0 bases and J by 4 bases, with 6 bases of the junction left unmatched. This CDR3 has 15 amino acids. The V gene's germline CDR1 is LGHNA and CDR2 YSLEER.

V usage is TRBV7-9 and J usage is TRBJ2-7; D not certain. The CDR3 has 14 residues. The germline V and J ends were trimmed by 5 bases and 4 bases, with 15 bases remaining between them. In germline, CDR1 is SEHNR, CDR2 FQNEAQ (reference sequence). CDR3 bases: TGTGCCAGCAGCCCCTCAGGAAACAATTACGAGCAGTACTTC. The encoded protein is CASSPSGNNYEQYF.

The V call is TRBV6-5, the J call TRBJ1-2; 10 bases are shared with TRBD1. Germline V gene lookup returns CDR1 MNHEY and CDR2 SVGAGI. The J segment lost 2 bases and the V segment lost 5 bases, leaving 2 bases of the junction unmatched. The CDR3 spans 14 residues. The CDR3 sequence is CASSDRGQNYGYTF. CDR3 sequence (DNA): TGTGCCAGCAGTGACAGGGGGCAAAACTATGGCTACACCTTC.

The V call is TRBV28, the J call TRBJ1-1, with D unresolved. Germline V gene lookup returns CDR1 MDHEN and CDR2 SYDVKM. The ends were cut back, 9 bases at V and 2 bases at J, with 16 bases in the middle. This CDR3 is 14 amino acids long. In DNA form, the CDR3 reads TGTGCCAGTCAAGGAAGCTATCGCAACACTGAAGCTTTCTTT. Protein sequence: CASQGSYRNTEAFF.

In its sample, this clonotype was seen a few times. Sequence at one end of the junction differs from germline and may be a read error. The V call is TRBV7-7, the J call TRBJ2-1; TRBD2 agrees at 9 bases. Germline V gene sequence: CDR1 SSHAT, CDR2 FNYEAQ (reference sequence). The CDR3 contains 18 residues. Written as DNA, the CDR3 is TGTGCTAGCAGCCGTGAAGGCGGGGGGGCACACTCCTACAATGAGCAGTTCTTC. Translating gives CASSREGGGAHSYNEQFF.

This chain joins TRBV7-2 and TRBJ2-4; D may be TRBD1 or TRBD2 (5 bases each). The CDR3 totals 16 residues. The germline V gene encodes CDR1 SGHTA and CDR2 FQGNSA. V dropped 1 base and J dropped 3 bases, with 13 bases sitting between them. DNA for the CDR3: TGTGCCAGCAGCTTAGTATGGGGGTTCAGCAAAAACATTCAGTACTTC. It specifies CASSLVWGFSKNIQYF.

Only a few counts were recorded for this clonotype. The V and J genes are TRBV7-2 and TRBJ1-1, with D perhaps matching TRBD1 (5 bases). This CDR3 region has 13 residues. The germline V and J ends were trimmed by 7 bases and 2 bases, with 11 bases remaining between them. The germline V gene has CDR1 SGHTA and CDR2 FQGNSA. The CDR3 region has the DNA TGTGCCAGCACCCGGACACGCAACACTGAAGCTTTCTTT. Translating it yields CASTRTRNTEAFF.

The CDR3 sequence is CSVEGGGQETQYF. The CDR3 bases are TGCAGCGTTGAAGGCGGGGGGCAAGAGACCCAGTACTTC. The chain has TRBV29-1 and TRBJ2-5; 8 bases agree with TRBD2. The CDR3 is made up of 13 amino acids. V shed 1 base, J shed 2 bases, and the junction held 0 bases outside the gene matches. Germline V gene lookup returns CDR1 SQVTM and CDR2 ANQGSEA.

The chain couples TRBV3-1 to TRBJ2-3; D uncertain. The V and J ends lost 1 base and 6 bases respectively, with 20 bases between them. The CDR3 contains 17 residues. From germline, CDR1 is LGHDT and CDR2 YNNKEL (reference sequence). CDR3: CASSQGRGGWLGDTQYF. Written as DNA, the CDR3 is TGTGCCAGCAGCCAAGGACGCGGCGGATGGCTAGGGGATACGCAGTATTTT.

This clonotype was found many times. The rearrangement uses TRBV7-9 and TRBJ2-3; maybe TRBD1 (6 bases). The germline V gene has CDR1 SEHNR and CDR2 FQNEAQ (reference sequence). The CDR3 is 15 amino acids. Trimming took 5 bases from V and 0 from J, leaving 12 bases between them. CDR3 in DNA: TGTGCCAGCAGCCGCAGGGGCCCTAGCACAGATACGCAGTATTTT. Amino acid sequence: CASSRRGPSTDTQYF.